A single sample gave rise to the 11 T cell receptor beta chains below, sequenced in a study of radiotherapy plus CTLA-4 blockade in lung cancer. TCRdb's copy holds only in-frame clones and misses some; the assay was immunoSEQ multiplex PCR. The table has 40,000 to 50,000 clones, about 75% seen once. The source material was peripheral blood, sampled from a patient treated with radiotherapy plus ipilimumab. These receptors originate from a human donor with non-small cell lung cancer who had stable disease on radiotherapy plus ipilimumab.

This chain links TRBV29-1 with TRBJ2-5; a weak D match, TRBD2 (6 bases). This CDR3 comprises 13 residues. The germline V gene has CDR1 SQVTM and CDR2 ANQGSEA. Trimming left V 7 bases short and J 5 bases short, with 17 bases between. CDR3 amino acids: CSARGGRAETQYF. CDR3 in DNA: TGCAGCGCGCGAGGAGGGCGAGCGGAGACCCAGTACTTC.

The chain carries TRBV5-6 and TRBJ2-5; TRBD2 agrees at 15 bases. The CDR3 is 17 residues long. Unmatched junction bases numbered 6, after V lost 4 bases and J lost 2 bases. CDR1 and CDR2 from the germline V gene are SGHDT and YYEEEE. The CDR3 spells CASSVGLAGGGQETQYF. The CDR3 DNA reads as TGTGCCAGCAGCGTGGGACTAGCGGGGGGTGGGCAAGAGACCCAGTACTTC.

This clone was found a few times. The rearrangement links TRBV4-3 to TRBJ2-5; 8 positions match TRBD2. Germline V gene sequence: CDR1 LGHNA, CDR2 YSLEER. With 0 bases clipped from V and 5 bases from J, the junction kept 8 bases outside the gene matches. The CDR3 runs to 16 residues. The CDR3 sequence is CASSQEAGVPGETQYF. The CDR3 nucleotides read TGCGCCAGCAGCCAAGAAGCGGGGGTTCCCGGGGAGACCCAGTACTTC.

This chain uses TRBV30 with TRBJ1-2; unclear D gene. The V gene's germline CDR1 is GTSNPN and CDR2 SVGIG (reference sequence). The CDR3 is made up of 13 amino acids. The V and J ends lost 2 bases and 0 bases respectively, with 7 bases between them. In DNA form, the CDR3 reads TGTGCCTGGAGTAAGCGGGCTAACTATGGCTACACCTTC. Amino acids: CAWSKRANYGYTF.

This clone was observed a handful of times. The chain employs TRBV7-3 and TRBJ1-6; 9 bases fit TRBD1. Trimming took 2 bases from V and 10 from J; bases not matched to a gene: 9. This CDR3 is 16 amino acids long. Germline V gives CDR1 SGHTA, CDR2 FQGTGA. CDR3 residues: CASSLLGTGSESPLHF. Here the CDR3 DNA reads TGTGCCAGCAGCTTATTGGGGACAGGGTCTGAGTCACCCCTCCACTTT.

This rearrangement joins TRBV30 to TRBJ2-1; 15 bases match TRBD2. This CDR3 has 14 residues. In germline, CDR1 is GTSNPN, CDR2 SVGIG (reference sequence). J was trimmed by 8 bases and V by 2 bases; bases with no gene match: 1. CDR3 coding DNA: TGTGCCTGGAGTCGGACTAGCGGGGGGGATGAGCAGTTCTTC. Translated, it gives CAWSRTSGGDEQFF.

This clone was seen only once. The chain links TRBV10-2 to TRBJ1-2, with D possibly matching TRBD1 (6 bases). The germline gives CDR1 WSHSY, CDR2 SAAADI. V lost 4 bases and J lost 4, with 13 bases in between. The CDR3 is 14 residues long. In nucleotides, the CDR3 is TGCGCCAGCAGTGTTCCAGGGGAAGTCTATGGCTACACCTTC. Amino acid sequence: CASSVPGEVYGYTF.

The chain has TRBV5-1 and TRBJ2-7; weak D call: TRBD1 (6 bases). Trimming cost V 0 bases and J 2 bases, with 12 bases left between them. CDR1 and CDR2 (germline): SGHRS, YFSETQ. The CDR3 covers 15 residues. DNA of the CDR3: TGCGCCAGCAGCTTGGCCTTAGACAGGACCTACGAGCAGTACTTC. It yields the protein CASSLALDRTYEQYF.

The chain carries TRBV15 and TRBJ2-7; D remains unclear. CDR3 length equals 13 residues. Germline V gene sequence: CDR1 LNHNV, CDR2 YYDKDF (reference sequence). Trimming stripped 0 bases from V and 4 bases from J, with 7 bases between. CDR3 amino acids: CATSRDPGYEQYF. The CDR3 DNA reads as TGTGCCACCAGCAGAGATCCCGGTTACGAGCAGTACTTC.

The chain carries TRBV19 and TRBJ1-2, with 10 bases identical to TRBD1. J was trimmed by 8 bases and V by 3 bases; bases with no gene match: 0. The germline CDR1 and CDR2 sequences are LNHDA and SQIVND (reference sequence). This CDR3 contains 12 residues. The CDR3 reads CASSMTGGGYTF. The CDR3 region has the DNA TGTGCCAGTAGTATGACAGGGGGCGGCTACACCTTC. The full variable domain, completed using reference TRBV19 and TRBJ1-2, is DGGITQSPKYLFRKEGQNVTLSCEQNLNHDAMYWYRQDPGQGLRLIYYSQIVNDFQKGDIAEGYSVSREKKESFPLTVTSAQKNPTAFYLCASSMTGGGYTFGSGTRLTVV.

V gene TRBV7-9 combines with J gene TRBJ1-2; D unresolved. The germline V gene has CDR1 SEHNR and CDR2 FQNEAQ (reference sequence). V lost 3 bases and J 3 bases, leaving 8 bases between the germline ends. The CDR3 contains 13 residues. The CDR3 nucleotides read TGTGCCAGCAGCTTTCTTCAGTACTATGGCTACACCTTC. This encodes CASSFLQYYGYTF.